Listed below are T cell receptor beta chains from one sample, sequenced in a study of OX40 agonist ivuxolimab in advanced cancers. The table came from immunoSEQ multiplex PCR; TCRdb's copy has only in-frame clones and leaves some out. The table shows 70,000 to 95,000 clones, with 75% to 95% occurring only once. Sequences were derived from CD4+ or CD8+ T cells sorted from blood, sampled in a trial of the OX40 agonist ivuxolimab. Every receptor here comes from an adult with an advanced solid tumor such as melanoma, head and neck, liver or kidney cancer. Both conserved end residues are part of each CDR3. D genes are given only for firm matches. Size tells how often a clone was seen (once, few, many) or the class of an expanded clone, and some rows leave it out.

v_gene,d_gene,abundance,j_gene,CDR3nt,CDR3aa
TRBV7-9,-,few,TRBJ2-5,TGTGCCAGCAGCTCGACGAGGACTTCGCAAGAGACCCAGTACTTC,CASSSTRTSQETQYF
TRBV2,-,-,TRBJ1-2,TGTGCCAGCAGTGAACGGGAGCTTAACTATGGCTACACCTTC,CASSERELNYGYTF
TRBV28,TRBD2,-,TRBJ2-2,TGTGCCAGCAGACCCCGGGAGGTGAACACCGGGGAGCTGTTTTTT,CASRPREVNTGELFF
TRBV2,-,-,TRBJ2-7,TGTGCCAGCATGCGGTCAGCGTGGACATCCCACGAGCAGTACTTC,CASMRSAWTSHEQYF
TRBV5-4,TRBD1,-,TRBJ1-4,TGTGCCAGCAGCCCAGCGGACAGGGCGGGGGAAAAACTGTTTTTT,CASSPADRAGEKLFF
TRBV4-1,-,-,TRBJ2-3,TGCGCCAGCTCGTCAGGGGGCGGGAGATGGGGAGATACGCAGTATTTT,CASSSGGGRWGDTQYF
TRBV5-1,-,-,TRBJ2-7,TGCGCCAGCAGCCAAGAAACAGGGCGCGAGCAGTACTTC,CASSQETGREQYF
TRBV25-1,-,-,TRBJ2-5,TGTGCCAGCAGTGAATATAGAGGATTGCAGGAGACCCAGTACTTC,CASSEYRGLQETQYF
TRBV6-7,TRBD2,-,TRBJ2-7,TGTGCCAGCAGAGCCGGGACTAGCGGGAGAGTGTACGAGCAGTACTTC,CASRAGTSGRVYEQYF
TRBV5-1,-,-,TRBJ2-7,TGCGCCAGCAGCCCCGGGATATACTCCTACGAGCAGTACTTC,CASSPGIYSYEQYF
TRBV15,TRBD1,-,TRBJ2-6,TGTGCCACCAGCGGGCGACAGGGAATAAGCTCTGGGGCCAACGTCCTGACTTTC,CATSGRQGISSGANVLTF
TRBV15,TRBD1,few,TRBJ1-5,TGTGCCACCAGCAGAGCCAGGTCAGGGGGCGGTCAGCCCCAGCATTTT,CATSRARSGGGQPQHF
TRBV19,-,-,TRBJ2-1,TGTGCCAGTAGATATGGGACCAGTGCCAATGAGCAGTTCTTC,CASRYGTSANEQFF
TRBV15,-,-,TRBJ2-1,TGTGCCACCAGCAGAGATCAAATCTACAATGAGCAGTTCTTC,CATSRDQIYNEQFF
TRBV7-3,TRBD2,-,TRBJ2-1,TGTGCCAGCAGCACACTAGCGTCGGCCTACAATGAGCAGTTCTTC,CASSTLASAYNEQFF
TRBV11-2,TRBD2,-,TRBJ2-1,TGTGCCAGCAGCTCCGGACTAGCGGGCAGCTCCTACAATGAGCAGTTCTTC,CASSSGLAGSSYNEQFF
TRBV28,-,-,TRBJ2-7,TGTGCCAGCAGTACGCCCTACGAGCAGTACTTC,CASSTPYEQYF
TRBV27,-,-,TRBJ1-2,TGTGCCAGCAGTTTAAGGGCAGGCTATGGCTACACCTTC,CASSLRAGYGYTF
TRBV19,TRBD1,-,TRBJ1-5,TGTGCCAGTAGTACGGGACAGGGATCCAATCAGCCCCAGCATTTT,CASSTGQGSNQPQHF
TRBV7-9,-,-,TRBJ2-1,TGTGCCAGCAGCTTGCAGGGTTTAGGTGAGCAGTTCTTC,CASSLQGLGEQFF
TRBV28,-,-,TRBJ2-7,TGTGCCAGCGTAACGGGGAGCTACGAGCAGTACTTC,CASVTGSYEQYF
TRBV18,-,-,TRBJ2-7,TGTGCCAGCTCACCAGGACTTCGGGGGAACTCCTACGAGCAGTACTTC,CASSPGLRGNSYEQYF
TRBV27,TRBD2,once,TRBJ2-3,TGTGCCAGCAGTTCCCGTTTCGCGGGAGGGGGCACAGATACGCAGTATTTT,CASSSRFAGGGTDTQYF
TRBV7-8,TRBD1,-,TRBJ2-3,TGTGCCAGCACTAGGGACAGACCTAGCACAGATACGCAGTATTTT,CASTRDRPSTDTQYF
TRBV4-2,TRBD1,-,TRBJ1-6,TGTGCCAGCAGCCAAGATCAGGGGGACGGGCGTTCACCCCTCCACTTT,CASSQDQGDGRSPLHF
TRBV28,TRBD1,-,TRBJ1-4,TGTGCCAGCAGTCAACAGGGGGCGGCTAATGAAAAACTGTTTTTT,CASSQQGAANEKLFF
TRBV15,TRBD1,-,TRBJ1-2,TGTGCCACCAGCAGAATAACCGGGACAGGGATAGGCTACACCTTC,CATSRITGTGIGYTF
TRBV18,-,-,TRBJ2-1,TGTGCCAGCTCACTCATCGGGACTCAGAACGAGCAGTTCTTC,CASSLIGTQNEQFF
TRBV7-3,TRBD2,-,TRBJ2-6,TGTGCCAGCAGTTGGGAGGGCTCTGGGGCCAACGTCCTGACTTTC,CASSWEGSGANVLTF
TRBV7-9,TRBD1,-,TRBJ2-1,TGTGCCAGCAGTCTGTTAGGTACAGGGGTCAATGAGCAGTTCTTC,CASSLLGTGVNEQFF
TRBV6-1,-,once,TRBJ2-4,TGTGCCAGCAGTGGCCGGACAGCGTTAGCCAAAAACATTCAGTACTTC,CASSGRTALAKNIQYF
TRBV18,TRBD1,-,TRBJ2-2,TGTGCCAGCTCACCGGGACAGTCGAACACCGGGGAGCTGTTTTTT,CASSPGQSNTGELFF
TRBV14,TRBD1,-,TRBJ1-2,TGTGCCAGCAGCCAGAACAGGGGAGGAGGCTACACCTTC,CASSQNRGGGYTF
TRBV18,-,-,TRBJ1-2,TGTGCCAGCTCACCACCGGTGGGGCGCGGGGCTAACTATGGCTACACCTTC,CASSPPVGRGANYGYTF
TRBV2,TRBD2,-,TRBJ2-1,TGTGCCAGCAGGACGGGACTAACCTACAATGAGCAGTTCTTC,CASRTGLTYNEQFF
TRBV6-6,-,-,TRBJ2-1,TGTGCCAGCAGTTACTCCAGGAGCTCCTACAATGAGCAGTTCTTC,CASSYSRSSYNEQFF
TRBV25-1,-,-,TRBJ2-1,TGTGCCAGCAGTGATCAGGGTTATATGGATGAGCAGTTCTTC,CASSDQGYMDEQFF
TRBV5-1,-,once,TRBJ1-6,TGCGCCAGCAGCTCGGGGGAAGGTAATTCACCCCTCCACTTT,CASSSGEGNSPLHF
TRBV2,-,-,TRBJ1-3,TGTGCCAGCAGTGAGAGGGGCGGAGGTCGCTCTGGAAACACCATATATTTT,CASSERGGGRSGNTIYF
TRBV7-9,-,-,TRBJ2-1,TGTGCCAGCAGCTTAGCGGAGCTTAGGAATGAGCAGTTCTTC,CASSLAELRNEQFF
TRBV30,-,once,TRBJ1-1,TGTGCCTGGAGTCACCCGGACGTCCGGAGGGAAGCTTTCTTT,CAWSHPDVRREAFF
TRBV7-9,TRBD2,-,TRBJ2-1,TGTGCCAGCAGCTTAATGTTAGCGGGACCTGCCTCCTACAATGAGCAGTTCTTC,CASSLMLAGPASYNEQFF
TRBV4-1,-,-,TRBJ2-5,TGCGCCAGCAGCCAAGATGAGGGGAGGCAGACCCAGTACTTC,CASSQDEGRQTQYF
TRBV9,-,-,TRBJ2-7,TGTGCCAGCAGCCCCCAAGGAGGGACCTACGAGCAGTACTTC,CASSPQGGTYEQYF
TRBV11-3,TRBD1,-,TRBJ2-3,TGTGCCAGCAGCTTAGGGACAGGGAAAACAGATACGCAGTATTTT,CASSLGTGKTDTQYF
TRBV14,TRBD2,-,TRBJ2-7,TGTGCCAGCAGCCTGGGACTAGCGGGATACGAGCAGTACTTC,CASSLGLAGYEQYF
TRBV27,TRBD2,-,TRBJ2-7,TGTGCCAGCAGTTCCTCGGGGGGGGAGAGCAACGAGCAGTACTTC,CASSSSGGESNEQYF
TRBV6-1,TRBD2,-,TRBJ2-2,TGTGCCAGCACTGCCCTAGCGGGCGGCACCGGGGAGCTGTTTTTT,CASTALAGGTGELFF
TRBV5-1,TRBD2,-,TRBJ2-5,TGCGCCAGCAGCCGCGGGGGGGGAGAGACCCAGTACTTC,CASSRGGGETQYF
TRBV7-3,-,-,TRBJ2-2,TGTGCCAGCAGCACACAGGGAGTCGGGGAGCTGTTTTTT,CASSTQGVGELFF
TRBV10-1,-,-,TRBJ1-3,TGCGCCAGCAGTGTGGGCCTCCTTGGAGGAAACACCATATATTTT,CASSVGLLGGNTIYF
TRBV4-1,TRBD2,-,TRBJ2-1,TGCGCCAGCAGCCAAGATTACTTAGCGGGGTACAATGAGCAGTTCTTC,CASSQDYLAGYNEQFF
TRBV6-5,TRBD1,-,TRBJ1-5,TGTGCCAGCAGGCGGACAGGGGCCGGGCAGCCCCAGCATTTT,CASRRTGAGQPQHF
TRBV28,-,-,TRBJ2-1,TGTGCCAGCAGTTCCGCGGACCCGAGAGATGAGCAGTTCTTC,CASSSADPRDEQFF
TRBV1,-,-,TRBJ2-5,TGCACCAGCAGCCCCCGAGCGGGCAGGGGAAAGCAAGAGACCCAGTACTTC,CTSSPRAGRGKQETQYF
TRBV5-6,TRBD1,-,TRBJ2-7,TGTGCCAGCAGCGGCAGGAGACGAACAGGGGGCTTCTCCTACGAGCAGTACTTC,CASSGRRRTGGFSYEQYF
TRBV6-5,-,-,TRBJ1-2,TGTGCCACCCTTCCCGGACCCTCTAACTATGGCTACACCTTC,CATLPGPSNYGYTF
TRBV6-5,-,-,TRBJ1-1,TGTGCCAGCAGTAACCGTCAAAAGAACACTGAAGCTTTCTTT,CASSNRQKNTEAFF
TRBV5-1,-,-,TRBJ2-5,TGCGCCAGCAGCTTGGCGGCGGGTGGGGGCCAAGAGACCCAGTACTTC,CASSLAAGGGQETQYF